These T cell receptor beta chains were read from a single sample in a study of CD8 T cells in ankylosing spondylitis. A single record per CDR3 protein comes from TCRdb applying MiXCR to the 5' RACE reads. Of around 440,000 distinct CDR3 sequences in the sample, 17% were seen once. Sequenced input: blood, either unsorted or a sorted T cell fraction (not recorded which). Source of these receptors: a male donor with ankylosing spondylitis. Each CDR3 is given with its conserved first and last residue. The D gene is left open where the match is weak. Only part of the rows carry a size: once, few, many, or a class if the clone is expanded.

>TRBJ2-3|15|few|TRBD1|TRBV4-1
TGCGCCAGCAACCCGGGTCAGGGGGCAACAGATACGCAGTATTTT
CASNPGQGATDTQYF
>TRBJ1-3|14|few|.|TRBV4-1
TGCGCCAGCAGCCAAGATCGATCTGGAAACACCATATATTTT
CASSQDRSGNTIYF
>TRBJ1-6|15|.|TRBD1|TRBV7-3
TGTGCCAGCAGCTACGGACAGGGTCGTAATTCACCCCTCCACTTT
CASSYGQGRNSPLHF
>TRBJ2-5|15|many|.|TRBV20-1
TGCAGTGCTAGAGATGCGGAGTTACTTCAAGAGACCCAGTACTTC
CSARDAELLQETQYF
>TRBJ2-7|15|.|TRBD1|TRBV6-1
TGTGCCAGCGAAACCCGCAACAGGGGACCCTACGAGCAGTACTTC
CASETRNRGPYEQYF
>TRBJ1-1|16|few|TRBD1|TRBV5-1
TGCGCCAGCAGCTTGGGTAGACAGGGCAAGAACACTGAAGCTTTCTTT
CASSLGRQGKNTEAFF
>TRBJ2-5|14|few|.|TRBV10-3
TGTGCCATCAGTGAATCGAATCTTCGAGAGACCCAGTACTTC
CAISESNLRETQYF
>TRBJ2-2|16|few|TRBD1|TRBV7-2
TGTGCCAGCAGCTTACCCCCAGGGGGCAATACCGGGGAGCTGTTTTTT
CASSLPPGGNTGELFF
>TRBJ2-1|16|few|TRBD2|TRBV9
TGTGCCAGCAGCGTAGGGGGGGGGAGCTCCTACAATGAGCAGTTCTTC
CASSVGGGSSYNEQFF
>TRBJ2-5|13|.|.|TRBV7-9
TGTGCCAGCAGCCCATCCATTGGGGAGACCCAGTACTTC
CASSPSIGETQYF
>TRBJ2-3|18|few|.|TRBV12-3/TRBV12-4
TGTGCCAGCAGTTTCGAAGGGTTTGCGGTGGGTAGCACAGATACGCAGTATTTT
CASSFEGFAVGSTDTQYF
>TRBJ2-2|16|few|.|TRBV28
TGTGCCAGCAGTTTGGGCGGGGCCCTTCCCCCCGGGGAGCTGTTTTTT
CASSLGGALPPGELFF
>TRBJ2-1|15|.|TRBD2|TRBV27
TGTGCCAGCAGTTTCCTTCGGGGGGGGGTTCATGAGCAGTTCTTC
CASSFLRGGVHEQFF
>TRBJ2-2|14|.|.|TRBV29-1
TGCAGCGTTGATAGTAGGGAGGACACCGGGGAGCTGTTTTTT
CSVDSREDTGELFF
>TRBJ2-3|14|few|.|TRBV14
TGTGCCAGCAGCCCAGGGACGGTAGGAGATACGCAGTATTTT
CASSPGTVGDTQYF
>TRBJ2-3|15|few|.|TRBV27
TGTGCCAGCAGAGTGAGGTCCGATAGCACAGATACGCAGTATTTT
CASRVRSDSTDTQYF
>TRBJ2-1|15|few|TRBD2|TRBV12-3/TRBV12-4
TGTGCCAGCAGTTTAGGGACTAGGGGATACAATGAGCAGTTCTTC
CASSLGTRGYNEQFF
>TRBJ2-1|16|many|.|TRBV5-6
TGTGCCAGCAGCCTGTCCCTCTCTGGAGGGAACAATGAGCAGTTCTTC
CASSLSLSGGNNEQFF